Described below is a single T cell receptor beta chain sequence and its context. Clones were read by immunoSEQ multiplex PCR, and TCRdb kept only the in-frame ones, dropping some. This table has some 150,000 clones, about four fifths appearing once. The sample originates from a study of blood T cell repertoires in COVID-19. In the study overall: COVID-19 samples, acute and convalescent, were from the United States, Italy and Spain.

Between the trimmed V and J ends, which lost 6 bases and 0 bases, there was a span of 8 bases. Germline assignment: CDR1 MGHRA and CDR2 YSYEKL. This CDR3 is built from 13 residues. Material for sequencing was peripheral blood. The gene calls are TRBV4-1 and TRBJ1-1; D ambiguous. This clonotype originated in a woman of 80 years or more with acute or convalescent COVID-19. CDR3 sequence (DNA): TGCGCCAGCAGTTTACAGATGAACACTGAAGCTTTCTTT. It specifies CASSLQMNTEAFF.